Listed here are 7 T cell receptor beta chains from one sample, sequenced in a study of STAT5B mutations in CD4+ large granular lymphocyte leukemia. The method was immunoSEQ multiplex PCR; TCRdb's version includes in-frame clones alone and lacks a portion of them. Here the sample spans some 29,000 clones, approximately 80% being singletons. Sequenced material: CD4+ T cells from blood buffy coats. The origin of the receptors is a human donor in good health.

As DNA, the CDR3 is TGCGCCAGCAGTGAGGAACACGGACAGGGAGGGGAGACCCAGTACTTC. Translation: CASSEEHGQGGETQYF. This chain connects TRBV10-2 to TRBJ2-5; D may be TRBD1 (8 bases). V was pared by 2 bases and J by 5 bases, with 18 bases between. This CDR3 has 16 amino acids. Germline V gene data show CDR1 as WSHSY and CDR2 as SAAADI.

The gene calls are TRBV10-3 and TRBJ1-2; 9 positions agree with TRBD1. V lost 8 bases and J lost 4; bases outside the gene matches: 11. CDR3 size: 15 residues. Germline lookup yields CDR1 ENHRY and CDR2 SYGVKD. This CDR3 is CAISSGTGTIYGYTF. The DNA for the CDR3 is TGTGCCATCTCCTCCGGGACAGGGACGATCTATGGCTACACCTTC.

The genes are TRBV10-3 and TRBJ1-5; 10 nucleotides align to TRBD1. CDR1 is ENHRY, CDR2 SYGVKD, per germline. V gave up 1 base and J gave up 7 bases; unmatched junction bases: 4. This CDR3 has 15 amino acids. The CDR3 here is CAISEFGTGEQPQHF. The DNA of the CDR3 is TGTGCCATCAGTGAGTTTGGGACAGGGGAACAGCCCCAGCATTTT.

V is TRBV28 and J is TRBJ1-3; D call uncertain. Per the germline V gene, CDR1 is MDHEN and CDR2 is SYDVKM. This CDR3 spans 16 amino acids. The V gene lost 3 bases and the J gene lost 3 bases, with 15 bases spanning the gap. As DNA, the CDR3 is TGTGCCAGCAGTTTCTGGGATAGGGAGAATGGAAACACCATATATTTT. Residues: CASSFWDRENGNTIYF.

This clone was detected only once. The chain is built from TRBV6-6 and TRBJ2-7, with 8 bases that match TRBD1. The germline V gene encodes CDR1 MNHNY and CDR2 SVGAGI (reference sequence). The CDR3 is made up of 14 amino acids. V lost 7 bases and J lost 6; bases outside the gene matches: 11. The DNA of the CDR3 is TGTGCCAGCAACCAGGGGGCTCCACCTGGCGAGCAGTACTTC. It codes for CASNQGAPPGEQYF.

The chain combines TRBV5-1 with TRBJ2-5; 7 bases match TRBD1. The germline CDR1 and CDR2 sequences are SGHRS and YFSETQ. V gave up 1 base and J gave up 2 bases; unmatched junction bases: 5. The CDR3 is made up of 15 amino acids. The CDR3 spells CASSLRPGQQETQYF. CDR3 DNA sequence: TGCGCCAGCAGCTTGCGCCCGGGACAGCAAGAGACCCAGTACTTC.

The chain links TRBV19 to TRBJ1-4; TRBD1 might be the D (6 bases). Germline-derived CDR1 and CDR2 are LNHDA and SQIVND (reference sequence). V was pared by 6 bases and J by 7 bases, with 12 bases between. CDR3 length: 13 residues. The CDR3 DNA sequence: TGTGCCAGTAGACGGGACACGAGTGAAAAACTGTTTTTT. This translates into CASRRDTSEKLFF.